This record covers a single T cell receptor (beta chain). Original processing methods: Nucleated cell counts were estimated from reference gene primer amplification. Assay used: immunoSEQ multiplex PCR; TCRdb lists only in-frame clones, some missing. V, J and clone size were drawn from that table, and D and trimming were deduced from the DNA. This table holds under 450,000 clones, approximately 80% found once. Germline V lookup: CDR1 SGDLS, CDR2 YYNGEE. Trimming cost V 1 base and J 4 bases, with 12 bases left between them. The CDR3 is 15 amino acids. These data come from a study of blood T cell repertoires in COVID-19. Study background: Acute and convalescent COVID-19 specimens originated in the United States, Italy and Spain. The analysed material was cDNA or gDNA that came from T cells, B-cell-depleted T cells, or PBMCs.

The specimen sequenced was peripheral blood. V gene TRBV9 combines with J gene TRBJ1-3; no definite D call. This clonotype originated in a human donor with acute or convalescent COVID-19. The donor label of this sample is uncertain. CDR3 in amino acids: CASSVSPAGGNTIYF. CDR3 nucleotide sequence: TGTGCCAGCAGCGTAAGTCCCGCGGGCGGAAACACCATATATTTT.